The sequence of this T cell receptor beta chain was determined in a study of blood T cell repertoires in COVID-19. Study details: Acute-phase and convalescent COVID-19 samples originated in the United States, Italy and Spain. PBMCs, B-cell-depleted T cells, or T cells were the source of the cDNA or gDNA that made up the material.

The Seattle site enrolled patients during active infection and followed them longitudinally. As processed by the authors: By means of reference gene primer amplification, nucleated cell counts were estimated. Clones were sequenced by immunoSEQ multiplex PCR, and TCRdb holds only the in-frame ones, with some missing. That table gives V, J and clone size, and the DNA gave D and trimming. The table records nearly 350,000 clones, 85% to 90% of them present only once. Germline values: CDR1 LGHNA, CDR2 YNFKEQ. This CDR3 is built from 16 residues. Trimming at V came to 0 bases and at J to 4 bases, leaving 7 bases not matched to a gene.

What was sequenced was peripheral blood. This chain connects TRBV4-2 to TRBJ2-7; 9 bases match TRBD2. The TCR sequence derives from a woman between 50 and 59 years old with COVID-19, enrolled during active disease. CDR3 coding DNA: TGTGCCAGCAGCCAAGATATGGCTAGCGGGAAGTACGAGCAGTACTTC. The encoded protein is CASSQDMASGKYEQYF.